Below are 22 T cell receptor beta chains sequenced from a single sample in a study of graft-versus-host responses after intestinal transplantation. What these receptors recognize is not known. The repertoire was sequenced with immunoSEQ multiplex PCR; TCRdb's copy has only in-frame clones and lacks some. The sample lists approximately 88,000 clones; roughly 90% were seen once. The material sequenced was unstimulated CD4+ T cells sorted from spleen or lymph node cells, taken before intestinal transplant. The origin of the receptors is a human donor who received an intestinal transplant.

The genes are TRBV4-1 and TRBJ2-3, with 9 bases matching TRBD1. With V trimmed by 0 bases and J by 5 bases, 3 bases remained unmatched. The CDR3 spans 15 residues. CDR1 is MGHRA and CDR2 is YSYEKL in the germline V gene. The CDR3 spells CASSQEDRGGDTQYF. In DNA, the CDR3 is TGCGCCAGCAGCCAAGAAGACAGGGGGGGAGATACGCAGTATTTT.

In this sample, this clone turned up a few times. The chain couples TRBV2 to TRBJ1-6; 10 bases line up with TRBD1. The CDR3 totals 14 residues. Trimming took 7 bases from V and 7 from J; bases not matched to a gene: 4. Germline values: CDR1 SNHLY, CDR2 FYNNEI. As DNA, the CDR3 is TGTGCCAGCACCCTGGACAGGGGGAATTCACCCCTCCACTTT. Protein: CASTLDRGNSPLHF.

The V gene is TRBV5-1, the J gene TRBJ2-5; 8 positions agree with TRBD1. The CDR3 totals 14 residues. V was pared by 1 base and J by 5 bases, with 4 bases of the junction left unmatched. Germline loops: CDR1 SGHRS, CDR2 YFSETQ. The CDR3 DNA reads as TGCGCCAGCAGCTTGTCGGACAGGGAGGAGACCCAGTACTTC. It is translated as CASSLSDREETQYF. Looking up the rest from reference TRBV5-1 and TRBJ2-5 gives the full variable domain: KAGVTQTPRYLIKTRGQQVTLSCSPISGHRSVSWYQQTPGQGLQFLFEYFSETQRNKGNFPGRFSGRQFSNSRSEMNVSTLELGDSALYLCASSLSDREETQYFGPGTRLLVL.

V and J are TRBV5-5 and TRBJ1-2, with 12 bases matching TRBD1. There are 16 residues in the CDR3. Trimming removed 3 bases from V and 7 bases from J; junction bases left unmatched: 10. Germline V gene sequence: CDR1 SGHKS, CDR2 YYEKEE (reference sequence). As DNA, the CDR3 is TGTGCCAGCAGCTACACCGGGACAGGGGGCGGGGGTGGCTACACCTTC. It codes for CASSYTGTGGGGGYTF.

On this clone itself: The junction departs from the called germline gene at one end, perhaps through a read error. The chain carries TRBV7-7 and TRBJ2-5, with D hard to call. The CDR3 is 11 amino acids. The V gene's germline CDR1 is SSHAT and CDR2 FNYEAQ (reference sequence). The CDR3 DNA reads TGTGCTAGCAGCCCCGGAGTTTCCCAGTACTTC. Its protein is CASSPGVSQYF.

The chain joins TRBV7-9 to TRBJ2-3; 7 bases align to TRBD1. Germline CDR1 is SEHNR and CDR2 is FQNEAQ (reference sequence). The CDR3 consists of 14 residues. Trimming cost V 3 bases and J 5 bases; bases outside gene matches: 5. The CDR3 sequence is CASSLGQWIDTQYF. CDR3 coding DNA: TGTGCCAGCAGCTTGGGACAGTGGATAGATACGCAGTATTTT.

The rearrangement joins TRBV5-1 to TRBJ2-1, with a tentative D call TRBD1 (5 bases). Germline lookup yields CDR1 SGHRS and CDR2 YFSETQ. The CDR3 is 14 residues long. Trimming pared 1 base from V and 3 bases from J, leaving 8 bases between. The CDR3 region is CASSLQGIYNEQFF. The CDR3 DNA reads TGCGCCAGCAGCTTGCAGGGAATCTACAATGAGCAGTTCTTC. Full variable domain (rest looked up from reference TRBV5-1 and TRBJ2-1): KAGVTQTPRYLIKTRGQQVTLSCSPISGHRSVSWYQQTPGQGLQFLFEYFSETQRNKGNFPGRFSGRQFSNSRSEMNVSTLELGDSALYLCASSLQGIYNEQFFGPGTRLTVL.

J is TRBJ2-5 and V is TRBV5-4, with TRBD1 as a possible D gene (7 bases). Germline-derived CDR1 and CDR2 are SGHNT and YYREEE (reference sequence). The CDR3 extends over 16 amino acids. V lost 3 bases, J lost 4 bases, and 19 bases lay in between. In nucleotides, the CDR3 is TGTGCCAGCAGCTCGGACTCAGGGGGGCGGGTAGAGACCCAGTACTTC. This codes for CASSSDSGGRVETQYF.

The chain combines TRBV27 with TRBJ1-1; weak D call: TRBD1 (6 bases). The CDR3 sequence is 15 residues long. V dropped 4 bases and J dropped 4 bases, with 16 bases sitting between them. Germline V CDR1 and CDR2: MNHEY, SMNVEV (reference sequence). In DNA, the CDR3 is TGTGCCAGCAGTTGGGACACCCGATTAGGCACTGAAGCTTTCTTT. Translated, it gives CASSWDTRLGTEAFF.

The chain combines TRBV4-2 with TRBJ2-5; D is unclear. The CDR3 is 14 amino acids. The germline gives CDR1 LGHNA, CDR2 YNFKEQ. Trimming pared 4 bases from V and 5 bases from J, leaving 14 bases between. The CDR3 sequence: CASSPSLLYETQYF. CDR3 bases: TGTGCCAGCAGCCCAAGCCTACTGTACGAGACCCAGTACTTC.

This chain links TRBV18 with TRBJ1-1; 7 bases fit TRBD1. After removal of 2 bases from V and 1 base from J, the junction contained 4 bases not matched to a gene. Germline lookup yields CDR1 KGHSH and CDR2 LQKENI. The CDR3 has 15 residues. Here the CDR3 DNA reads TGTGCCAGCTCACCAGACAGGGCGTCGAACACTGAAGCTTTCTTT. Its translation is CASSPDRASNTEAFF.

The chain uses TRBV9 and TRBJ2-3; 7 positions match TRBD2. V shed 3 bases and J 2 bases; nucleotides not matched to a gene: 6. Germline V gene data show CDR1 as SGDLS and CDR2 as YYNGEE. This CDR3 comprises 15 residues. CDR3 bases: TGTGCCAGCAGCGCCGCGGGGGTGGCCACAGATACGCAGTATTTT. This codes for CASSAAGVATDTQYF.

Here the CDR3 reads CASSQRLGRGYNSPLHF. The CDR3 nucleotides are TGTGCCAGCAGCCAAAGATTAGGGCGGGGCTATAATTCACCCCTCCACTTT. This rearrangement joins TRBV14 to TRBJ1-6; D not certain. V was pared by 2 bases and J by 3 bases, with 14 bases between. The CDR3 runs 17 residues. Germline V gene lookup returns CDR1 SGHDN and CDR2 FVKESK.

The chain links TRBV6-1 to TRBJ2-7, with 9 bases aligning to TRBD1. J was trimmed by 4 bases and V by 5 bases; bases with no gene match: 6. The CDR3 covers 14 residues. The germline V gene encodes CDR1 MNHNS and CDR2 SASEGT. CDR3 loop: CASSRTGGGYEQYF. The CDR3 DNA reads as TGTGCCAGCAGTCGAACAGGGGGCGGGTACGAGCAGTACTTC.

The J gene is TRBJ1-2, the V gene TRBV19, with D perhaps matching TRBD1 (5 bases). CDR1 and CDR2 from the germline V gene are LNHDA and SQIVND (reference sequence). This CDR3 has 13 amino acids. Trimming removed 4 bases from V and 3 bases from J, with 9 bases in between. The CDR3 bases are TGTGCCAGTAGTAGGGCCAGGGACTATGGCTACACCTTC. As protein: CASSRARDYGYTF.

This clone was detected only once. The V and J genes are TRBV11-2 and TRBJ1-1; D may be TRBD1 (5 bases). Germline lookup yields CDR1 SGHAT and CDR2 FQNNGV. The CDR3 covers 15 residues. V shed 7 bases and J shed 2 bases, with 17 bases lying between them. Written as DNA, the CDR3 is TGTGCCAGCACACATAAACCCGACAGTAACACTGAAGCTTTCTTT. Its protein is CASTHKPDSNTEAFF.

In its sample, this clone was seen once. The genes are TRBV29-1 and TRBJ2-3; 9 bases fit TRBD1. Germline V CDR1 and CDR2: SQVTM, ANQGSEA. V gave up 4 bases and J gave up 3 bases; unmatched junction bases: 11. The CDR3 extends over 16 amino acids. CDR3 protein: CSVGKDPGQGTDTQYF. The CDR3 coding sequence is TGCAGCGTTGGGAAAGACCCGGGACAGGGAACAGATACGCAGTATTTT.

This sequence joins TRBV10-3 and TRBJ2-7, with D maybe TRBD1 (6 bases). The CDR3 is 14 residues long. Germline lookup yields CDR1 ENHRY and CDR2 SYGVKD. V dropped 8 bases and J dropped 6 bases, with 20 bases sitting between them. The CDR3, as DNA: TGTGCCATCGGAGGACAGAAGGGCTTTGTCGAGCAGTACTTC. Its protein product is CAIGGQKGFVEQYF.

The genes are TRBV13 and TRBJ1-1; possible D gene TRBD1, 5 bases. In germline, CDR1 is PRHDT, CDR2 FYEKMQ (reference sequence). V lost 4 bases and J 1 base, leaving 10 bases between the germline ends. CDR3 length: 14 amino acids. The CDR3 spells CASSSAQENTEAFF. Written as DNA, the CDR3 is TGTGCCAGCAGCTCGGCACAGGAGAACACTGAAGCTTTCTTT.

This chain connects TRBV5-1 to TRBJ1-1; D remains unclear. The CDR3 covers 13 residues. Deletions cut 1 base from V and 1 base from J, with 5 bases between. Germline CDR1 is SGHRS and CDR2 is YFSETQ. The CDR3 here is CASSLPQNTEAFF. The CDR3 DNA reads TGCGCCAGCAGCTTGCCCCAGAACACTGAAGCTTTCTTT.

The chain has TRBV5-6 and TRBJ2-3; 7 nucleotides line up with TRBD2. The CDR3 is 15 amino acids. Germline lookup yields CDR1 SGHDT and CDR2 YYEEEE. The V and J ends lost 3 bases and 5 bases, in that order; junction bases with no gene match: 9. The CDR3 spells CASSSPLGGIDTQYF. The CDR3 nucleotides are TGTGCCAGCAGCTCTCCATTGGGGGGGATAGATACGCAGTATTTT.

This CDR3 reads CASSVVASGLETQYF. The CDR3, as DNA: TGTGCCAGCAGCGTAGTAGCCTCCGGTCTGGAGACCCAGTACTTC. The chain carries TRBV9 and TRBJ2-5; D remains unclear. V lost 0 bases to trimming and J lost 5 bases, with 14 bases between them. This CDR3 is 15 amino acids long. From germline, CDR1 is SGDLS and CDR2 YYNGEE.